One and the same sample provided the 2 T cell receptor beta chains below, sequenced in a study of blood T cell repertoires in COVID-19. Here immunoSEQ multiplex PCR was the method, and the copy in TCRdb shows in-frame clones only, minus some. The sample has over 70,000 clones; 82% are singletons. The sample comprised peripheral blood. These receptors were taken from a woman in her sixties or seventies with acute or convalescent COVID-19.

This clone was observed once. The chain employs TRBV6-5 and TRBJ1-6; TRBD1 agrees at 7 bases. Germline V gene lookup returns CDR1 MNHEY and CDR2 SVGAGI. This CDR3 contains 15 residues. V gave up 5 bases and J gave up 5 bases; unmatched junction bases: 6. This CDR3 reads CASSPGTAHNSPLHF. CDR3 DNA sequence: TGTGCCAGCAGTCCCGGGACAGCTCATAATTCACCCCTCCACTTT.

The rearrangement links TRBV20-1 to TRBJ1-1; TRBD1 might be the D (5 bases). Between the trimmed V and J ends, which lost 3 bases and 3 bases, there was a span of 11 bases. Germline CDR1 and CDR2: DFQATT and SNEGSKA (reference sequence). The CDR3 is 13 amino acids. The CDR3 spells CSASRGWDTEAFF. CDR3 bases: TGCAGTGCTAGTCGGGGGTGGGACACTGAAGCTTTCTTT.